This T cell receptor beta chain was retrieved from a study of regulatory T cells in long-lasting Graves disease. In the study overall: Patients with new Graves' disease had used antithyroid drugs below 3 months.

To make TCR beta libraries, researchers used iRepertoire HTBI primers and Arm-PCR of CDR3 regions. TCRdb reprocessed the multiplex PCR reads via MiXCR and lists one record per CDR3 protein. The sample records roughly 400,000 distinct CDR3 sequences, over 14% being singletons. Study-level points and caveats: The study found persistent patients shared more public clonotypes (fewer than 3,000) than new patients (966).

Time point of the sample: newly diagnosed GD, antithyroid drugs for less than 3 months. The TCR library used RNA extracted from PBMCs. Notes on this clonotype: Its antigen is as yet unknown.

CDR3 length equals 16 residues. Germline-derived CDR1 and CDR2 are DFQATT and SNEGSKA (reference sequence). Trimming took off 0 bases at V and 2 bases at J, with 14 bases between the two ends. These records were also assigned to another study, of T cells in Graves' hyperthyroidism and ophthalmopathy. That report notes: The HTBI primer set served for first-round RT-PCR of the TCR CDR3.

V gene TRBV20-1 combines with J gene TRBJ1-5; no definite D call. Sequenced material: peripheral blood mononuclear cells (PBMCs), taken at new diagnosis, from a patient treated with antithyroid drugs. The source is a woman between 35 and 50 years old with Graves disease. This CDR3 reads CSARDPLTRGNQPQHF. The CDR3 region has the DNA TGCAGTGCTAGAGATCCCCTGACAAGGGGCAATCAGCCCCAGCATTTT.